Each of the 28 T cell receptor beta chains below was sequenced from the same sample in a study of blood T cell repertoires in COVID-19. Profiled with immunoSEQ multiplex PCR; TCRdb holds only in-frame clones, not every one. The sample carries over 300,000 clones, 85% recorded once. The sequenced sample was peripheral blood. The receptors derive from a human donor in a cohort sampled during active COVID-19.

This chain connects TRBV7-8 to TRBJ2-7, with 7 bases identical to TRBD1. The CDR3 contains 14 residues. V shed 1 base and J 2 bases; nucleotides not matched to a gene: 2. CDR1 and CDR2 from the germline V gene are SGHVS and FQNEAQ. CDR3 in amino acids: CASSLVTGAYEQYF. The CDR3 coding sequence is TGTGCCAGCAGCTTAGTAACAGGGGCCTACGAGCAGTACTTC.

CDR3 sequence reads: CASSWGDRPTYNEQFF. The CDR3 bases are TGTGCCAGCAGCTGGGGGGACAGACCGACCTACAATGAGCAGTTCTTC. The rearrangement joins TRBV11-2 to TRBJ2-1, with a possible D match to TRBD1 (7 bases). Per the germline V gene, CDR1 is SGHAT and CDR2 is FQNNGV. With 4 bases removed from V and 2 bases from J, the gap between germline ends came to 15 bases. The CDR3 loop spans 16 amino acids.

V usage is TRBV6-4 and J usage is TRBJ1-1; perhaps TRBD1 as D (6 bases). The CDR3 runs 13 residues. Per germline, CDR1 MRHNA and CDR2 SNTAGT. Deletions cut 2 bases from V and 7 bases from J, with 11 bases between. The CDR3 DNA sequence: TGTGCCAGCAGTGACCCAGGGACATTTGAAGCTTTCTTT. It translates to CASSDPGTFEAFF.

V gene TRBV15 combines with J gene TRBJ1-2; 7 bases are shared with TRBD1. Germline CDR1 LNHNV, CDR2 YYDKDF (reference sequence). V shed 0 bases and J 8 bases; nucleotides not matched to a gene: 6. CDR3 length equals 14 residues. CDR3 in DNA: TGTGCCACCAGCAGAGATCCGACAGGGAAGGGCTACACCTTC. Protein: CATSRDPTGKGYTF. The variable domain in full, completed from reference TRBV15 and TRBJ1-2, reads DAMVIQNPRYQVTQFGKPVTLSCSQTLNHNVMYWYQQKSSQAPKLLFHYYDKDFNNEADTPDNFQSRRPNTSFCFLDIRSPGLGDTAMYLCATSRDPTGKGYTFGSGTRLTVV.

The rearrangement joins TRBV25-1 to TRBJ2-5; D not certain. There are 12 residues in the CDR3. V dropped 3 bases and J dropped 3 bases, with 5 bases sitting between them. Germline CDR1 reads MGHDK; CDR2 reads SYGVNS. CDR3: CASSDSEETQYF. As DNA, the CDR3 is TGTGCCAGCAGTGACTCAGAAGAGACCCAGTACTTC.

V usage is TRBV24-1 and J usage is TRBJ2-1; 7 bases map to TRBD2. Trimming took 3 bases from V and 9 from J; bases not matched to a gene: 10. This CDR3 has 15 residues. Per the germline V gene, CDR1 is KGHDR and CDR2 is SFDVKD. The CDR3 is CATSDRQPGRPEQFF. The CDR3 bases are TGTGCCACCAGTGATAGGCAGCCCGGGAGGCCTGAGCAGTTCTTC.

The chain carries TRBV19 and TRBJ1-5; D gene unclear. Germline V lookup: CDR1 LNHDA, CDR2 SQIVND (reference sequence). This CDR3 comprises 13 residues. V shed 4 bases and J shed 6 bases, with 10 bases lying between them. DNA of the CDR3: TGTGCCAGTAGTAAGAGGGCTGGTCAGCCCCAGCATTTT. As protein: CASSKRAGQPQHF.

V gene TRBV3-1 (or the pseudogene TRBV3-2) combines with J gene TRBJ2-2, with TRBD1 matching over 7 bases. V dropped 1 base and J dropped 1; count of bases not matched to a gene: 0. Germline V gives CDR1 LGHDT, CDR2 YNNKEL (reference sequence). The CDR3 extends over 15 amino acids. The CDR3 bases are TGTGCCAGCAGCCAAGGGACAGGGAACACCGGGGAGCTGTTTTTT. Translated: CASSQGTGNTGELFF.

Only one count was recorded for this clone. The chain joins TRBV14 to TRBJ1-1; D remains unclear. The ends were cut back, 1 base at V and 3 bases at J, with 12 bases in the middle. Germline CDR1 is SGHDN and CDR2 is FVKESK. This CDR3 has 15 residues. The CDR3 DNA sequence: TGTGCCAGCAGCCAAGTCCTTACAGCCTACACTGAAGCTTTCTTT. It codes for CASSQVLTAYTEAFF.

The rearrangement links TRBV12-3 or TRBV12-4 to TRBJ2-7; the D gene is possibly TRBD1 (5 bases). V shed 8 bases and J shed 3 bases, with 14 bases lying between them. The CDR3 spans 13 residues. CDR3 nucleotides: TGTGCCAGCGCCACCGGAAGGGGCTACGAGCAGTACTTC. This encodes CASATGRGYEQYF.

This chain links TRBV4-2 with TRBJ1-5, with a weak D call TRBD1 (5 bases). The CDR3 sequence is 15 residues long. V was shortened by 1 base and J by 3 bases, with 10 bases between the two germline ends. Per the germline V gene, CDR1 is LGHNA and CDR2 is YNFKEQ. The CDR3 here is CASSQGPGDNQPQHF. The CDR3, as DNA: TGTGCCAGCAGCCAAGGACCGGGGGACAATCAGCCCCAGCATTTT.

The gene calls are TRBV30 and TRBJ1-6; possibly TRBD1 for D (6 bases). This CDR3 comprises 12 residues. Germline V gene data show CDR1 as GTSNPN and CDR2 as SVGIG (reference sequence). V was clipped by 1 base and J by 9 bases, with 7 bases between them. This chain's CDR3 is CAWSEGGSPLHF. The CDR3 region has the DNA TGTGCCTGGAGTGAAGGGGGTTCACCCCTCCACTTT.

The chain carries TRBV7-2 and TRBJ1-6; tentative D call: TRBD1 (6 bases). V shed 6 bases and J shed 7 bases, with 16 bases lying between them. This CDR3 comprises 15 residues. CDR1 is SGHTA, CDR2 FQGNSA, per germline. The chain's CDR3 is CASSSYRVPNSPLHF. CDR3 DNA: TGTGCCAGCAGTTCCTACAGGGTACCGAATTCACCCCTCCACTTT.

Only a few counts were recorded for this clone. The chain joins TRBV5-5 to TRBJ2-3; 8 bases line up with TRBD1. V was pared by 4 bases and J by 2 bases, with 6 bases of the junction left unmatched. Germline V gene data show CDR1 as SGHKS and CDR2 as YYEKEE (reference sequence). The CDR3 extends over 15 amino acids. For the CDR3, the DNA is TGTGCCAGCAGCCCAGGGGGCACCCTCACAGATACGCAGTATTTT. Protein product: CASSPGGTLTDTQYF.

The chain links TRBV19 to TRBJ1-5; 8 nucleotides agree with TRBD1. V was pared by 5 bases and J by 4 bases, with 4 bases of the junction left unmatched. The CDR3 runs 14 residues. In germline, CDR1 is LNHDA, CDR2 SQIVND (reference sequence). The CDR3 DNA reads TGTGCCAGTAGTCGAGGACAGGGAAATCAGCCCCAGCATTTT. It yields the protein CASSRGQGNQPQHF.

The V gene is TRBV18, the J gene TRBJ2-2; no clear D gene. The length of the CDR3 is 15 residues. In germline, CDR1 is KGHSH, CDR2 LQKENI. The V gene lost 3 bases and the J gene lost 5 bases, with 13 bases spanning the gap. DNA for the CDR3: TGTGCCAGCTCACCTCTCAGATTGTCAACCGGGGAGCTGTTTTTT. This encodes CASSPLRLSTGELFF.

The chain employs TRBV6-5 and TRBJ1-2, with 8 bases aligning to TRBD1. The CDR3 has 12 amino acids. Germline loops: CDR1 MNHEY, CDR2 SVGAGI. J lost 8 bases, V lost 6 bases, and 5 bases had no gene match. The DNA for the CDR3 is TGTGCCAGCAGCCTACAGGGGGTAGGCTACACCTTC. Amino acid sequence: CASSLQGVGYTF.

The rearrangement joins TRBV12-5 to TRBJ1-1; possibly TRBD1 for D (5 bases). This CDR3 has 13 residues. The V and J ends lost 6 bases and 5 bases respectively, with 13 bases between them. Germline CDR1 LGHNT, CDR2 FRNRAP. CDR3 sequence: CASGAGMGTEAFF. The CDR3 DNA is TGTGCTAGTGGGGCAGGGATGGGGACTGAAGCTTTCTTT.

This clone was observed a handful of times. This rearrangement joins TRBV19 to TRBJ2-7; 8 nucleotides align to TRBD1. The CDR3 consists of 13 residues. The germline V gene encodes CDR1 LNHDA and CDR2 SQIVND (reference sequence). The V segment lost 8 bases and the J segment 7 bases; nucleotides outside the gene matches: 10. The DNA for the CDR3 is TGTGCCAGTCCGGTGCAGGGGGCTTTTGAGCAGTACTTC. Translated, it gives CASPVQGAFEQYF.

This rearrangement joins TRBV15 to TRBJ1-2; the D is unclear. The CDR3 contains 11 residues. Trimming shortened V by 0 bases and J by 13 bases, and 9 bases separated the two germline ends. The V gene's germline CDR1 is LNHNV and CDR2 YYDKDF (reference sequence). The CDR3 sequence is CATSRDPHVTF. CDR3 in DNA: TGTGCCACCAGCAGAGATCCACACGTCACCTTC. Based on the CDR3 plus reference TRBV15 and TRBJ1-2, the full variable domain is DAMVIQNPRYQVTQFGKPVTLSCSQTLNHNVMYWYQQKSSQAPKLLFHYYDKDFNNEADTPDNFQSRRPNTSFCFLDIRSPGLGDTAMYLCATSRDPHVTFGSGTRLTVV.

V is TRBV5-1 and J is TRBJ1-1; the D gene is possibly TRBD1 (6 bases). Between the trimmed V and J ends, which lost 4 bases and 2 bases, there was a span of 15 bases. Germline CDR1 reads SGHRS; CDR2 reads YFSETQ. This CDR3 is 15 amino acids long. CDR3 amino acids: CASSTRPGTNTEAFF. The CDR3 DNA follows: TGCGCCAGCAGCACACGGCCCGGGACAAACACTGAAGCTTTCTTT.

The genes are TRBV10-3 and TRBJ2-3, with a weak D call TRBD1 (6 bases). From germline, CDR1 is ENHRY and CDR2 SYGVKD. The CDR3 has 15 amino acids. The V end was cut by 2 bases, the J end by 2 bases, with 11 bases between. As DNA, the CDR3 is TGTGCCATCAGTGAGCGGGACACATTCACAGATACGCAGTATTTT. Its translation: CAISERDTFTDTQYF.

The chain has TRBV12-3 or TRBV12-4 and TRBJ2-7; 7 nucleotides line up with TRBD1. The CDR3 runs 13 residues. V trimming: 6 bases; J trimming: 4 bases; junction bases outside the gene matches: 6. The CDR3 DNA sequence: TGTGCCAGCAGATCCCAGGGGGTGTACGAGCAGTACTTC. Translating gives CASRSQGVYEQYF.

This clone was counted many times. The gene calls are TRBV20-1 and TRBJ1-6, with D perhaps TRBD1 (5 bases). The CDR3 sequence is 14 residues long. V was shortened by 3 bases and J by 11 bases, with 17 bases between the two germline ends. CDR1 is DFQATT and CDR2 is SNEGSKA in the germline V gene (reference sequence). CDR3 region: CSASRKGVTPPLHF. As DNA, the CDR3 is TGCAGTGCTAGTCGGAAAGGGGTTACCCCACCCCTCCACTTT.

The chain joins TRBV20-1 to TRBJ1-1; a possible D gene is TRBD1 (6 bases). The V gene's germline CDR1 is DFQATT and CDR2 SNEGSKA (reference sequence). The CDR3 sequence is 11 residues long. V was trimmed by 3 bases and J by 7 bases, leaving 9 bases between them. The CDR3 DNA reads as TGCAGTGCTAGTGGAGGGGGTGAAGCTTTCTTT. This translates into CSASGGGEAFF.

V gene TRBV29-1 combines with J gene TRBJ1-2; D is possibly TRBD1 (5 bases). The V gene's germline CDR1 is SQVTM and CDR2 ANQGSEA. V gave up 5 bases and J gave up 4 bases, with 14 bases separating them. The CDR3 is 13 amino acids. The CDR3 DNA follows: TGCAGCGTTTTGTCCCGTGACAGCTATGGCTACACCTTC. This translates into CSVLSRDSYGYTF.

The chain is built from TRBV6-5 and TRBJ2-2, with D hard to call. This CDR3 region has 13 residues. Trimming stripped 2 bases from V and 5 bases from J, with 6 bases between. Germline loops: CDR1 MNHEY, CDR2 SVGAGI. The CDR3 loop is CASSYGRTGELFF. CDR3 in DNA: TGTGCCAGCAGTTACGGGCGAACCGGGGAGCTGTTTTTT.

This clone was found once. CDR3 in DNA: TGTGCCAGCAACGTAGGGACAGGGAGGACTTTGAACACTGAAGCTTTCTTT. Translating gives CASNVGTGRTLNTEAFF. The chain couples TRBV19 to TRBJ1-1, with 9 bases that match TRBD1. The CDR3 spans 17 residues. CDR1 and CDR2 from the germline V gene are LNHDA and SQIVND (reference sequence). V lost 9 bases to trimming and J lost 0 bases; unmatched junction nucleotides: 14.